This record covers a single T cell receptor (beta chain). This sample stems from a study of blood T cell repertoires in COVID-19. CDR1 and CDR2 from the germline V gene are MDHEN and SYDVKM. This CDR3 spans 11 amino acids. V was trimmed by 3 bases and J by 11 bases, leaving 11 bases between them. Original handling: Amplification of reference gene primers provided the estimated nucleated cell counts. Using immunoSEQ multiplex PCR, the repertoire was profiled, and TCRdb retains in-frame clones only, with some absent. That table gives V, J and clone size, and the DNA gave D and trimming. The sample consists of around 200,000 clones, about four fifths of them appearing once.

Sequencing used peripheral blood. This receptor was obtained from a middle-aged woman with COVID-19, enrolled during active disease. The chain links TRBV28 to TRBJ2-7, with D possibly TRBD1 on 6 matching bases. CDR3 protein: CASSFFTGKYF. In nucleotides, the CDR3 is TGTGCCAGCAGTTTCTTCACAGGGAAGTACTTC.